These 30 T cell receptor beta chains originate from one sample sequenced in a study of T cell responses to AZD1222 COVID-19 vaccine. Some clones are missing from TCRdb's copy, which holds only in-frame ones; the method was immunoSEQ multiplex PCR. The repertoire includes 140,000 to 150,000 clones, around 94% of them detected once, and 10% to 15% sits in the top ten. The sample here was peripheral blood, taken after recovery from COVID-19. Receptors originate from an adult who had recovered from COVID-19.

V gene TRBV7-2 combines with J gene TRBJ1-1; 9 bases are shared with TRBD1. This CDR3 is 17 amino acids long. With 5 bases clipped from V and 0 bases from J, the junction kept 10 bases outside the gene matches. CDR1 and CDR2 (germline): SGHTA, FQGNSA. This chain's CDR3 is CASSTGTGWMVNTEAFF. DNA for the CDR3: TGTGCCAGCAGCACAGGGACAGGGTGGATGGTGAACACTGAAGCTTTCTTT.

This clone was seen once. V is TRBV6-5 and J is TRBJ2-2, with 11 nucleotides matching TRBD2. The CDR3 has 16 amino acids. J gave up 4 bases and V 3 bases, and 4 bases lay outside the gene matches. Germline CDR1 is MNHEY and CDR2 is SVGAGI. CDR3 loop: CASSYTGTSGTGELFF. DNA of the CDR3: TGTGCCAGCAGTTATACCGGGACTAGCGGCACCGGGGAGCTGTTTTTT.

This chain links TRBV6-5 with TRBJ1-1; weak D call: TRBD1 (5 bases). V gave up 8 bases and J gave up 4 bases, with 17 bases separating them. The CDR3 totals 14 residues. The germline CDR1 and CDR2 sequences are MNHEY and SVGAGI. The CDR3 here is CASGRQPRGTEAFF. The DNA of the CDR3 is TGTGCCAGCGGAAGACAGCCGAGGGGCACTGAAGCTTTCTTT.

The chain has TRBV28 and TRBJ2-2, with TRBD1 identical over 8 bases. The germline gives CDR1 MDHEN, CDR2 SYDVKM. The CDR3 totals 17 residues. The trim removed 7 bases at V and 0 bases at J, leaving 10 bases unmatched. This CDR3 reads CASKKRTGQANTGELFF. CDR3 nucleotides: TGTGCCAGCAAAAAGCGAACGGGACAGGCGAACACCGGGGAGCTGTTTTTT.

The chain uses TRBV4-2 and TRBJ1-2, with D tentatively TRBD1 (6 bases). This CDR3 comprises 14 residues. V was shortened by 1 base and J by 4 bases, with 10 bases between the two germline ends. Looked up from germline, CDR1 is LGHNA and CDR2 is YNFKEQ. This CDR3 reads CASSQAGQFYGYTF. For the CDR3, the DNA is TGTGCCAGCAGCCAAGCCGGACAGTTCTATGGCTACACCTTC.

The rearrangement links TRBV10-3 to TRBJ2-3, with 9 bases fitting TRBD2. The CDR3 has 14 amino acids. CDR1 and CDR2 (germline): ENHRY, SYGVKD. Trimming cost V 6 bases and J 1 base; bases outside gene matches: 2. This CDR3 is CAIRLAGRTDTQYF. DNA for the CDR3: TGTGCCATCAGGCTAGCGGGGCGCACAGATACGCAGTATTTT.

This sequence joins TRBV10-3 and TRBJ2-7; D is unclear. V was shortened by 5 bases and J by 0 bases, with 11 bases between the two germline ends. The CDR3 consists of 14 residues. Germline assignment: CDR1 ENHRY and CDR2 SYGVKD. CDR3 DNA sequence: TGTGCCATCAGTCCCACCATCGCCTCCTACGAGCAGTACTTC. It yields the protein CAISPTIASYEQYF.

The rearrangement uses TRBV18 and TRBJ2-7, with a weak D call TRBD1 (6 bases). The CDR3 is 13 amino acids. The V gene lost 2 bases and the J gene lost 5 bases, with 10 bases spanning the gap. In germline, CDR1 is KGHSH, CDR2 LQKENI. The CDR3, as DNA: TGTGCCAGCTCACCAGAACAGGGAAACGAGCAGTACTTC. Residues: CASSPEQGNEQYF.

The genes are TRBV7-9 and TRBJ2-3; D is undetermined. This CDR3 is built from 12 residues. Germline CDR1 reads SEHNR; CDR2 reads FQNEAQ (reference sequence). V was pared by 5 bases and J by 3 bases, with 6 bases between. The CDR3 DNA sequence: TGTGCCAGCAGCCTCGGGACAGATACGCAGTATTTT. Protein sequence: CASSLGTDTQYF.

The chain couples TRBV19 to TRBJ1-5, with D possibly matching TRBD1 (5 bases). CDR1 is LNHDA, CDR2 SQIVND, per germline (reference sequence). The CDR3 contains 15 residues. V lost 3 bases and J 1 base, leaving 10 bases between the germline ends. CDR3 sequence reads: CASSIKGMSNQPQHF. As DNA, the CDR3 is TGTGCCAGTAGTATTAAGGGGATGAGCAATCAGCCCCAGCATTTT.

V gene TRBV18 combines with J gene TRBJ2-3; 9 bases map to TRBD2. This CDR3 contains 16 residues. Losses at the gene ends were 3 bases for V and 3 bases for J; bases not matched to a gene: 7. Germline lookup yields CDR1 KGHSH and CDR2 LQKENI. The CDR3 DNA sequence: TGTGCCAGCTCACCCAGAATAGCGGGAGAGACAGATACGCAGTATTTT. It yields the protein CASSPRIAGETDTQYF.

V is TRBV21-1 and J is TRBJ2-7; TRBD1, the table's D call, lacks a check against the DNA. TRBV21-1 is listed as a pseudogene. The CDR3 extends over 15 amino acids. The DNA for the CDR3 is TGTGCCAGCAGCACCGCTACAGGGCGGTGGGACGAGCAGTACTTC. Its translation: CASSTATGRWDEQYF.

The chain is built from TRBV2 and TRBJ2-4; 9 bases are a match to TRBD2. V dropped 5 bases and J dropped 8; count of bases not matched to a gene: 10. The CDR3 sequence is 15 residues long. Germline V gene data show CDR1 as SNHLY and CDR2 as FYNNEI. The CDR3 region has the DNA TGTGCCAGCAGTCTCCAAGCGGGAGGTTCGGACATTCAGTACTTC. Protein: CASSLQAGGSDIQYF.

The rearrangement joins TRBV7-3 to TRBJ1-3; no firm D call. V was trimmed by 6 bases and J by 1 base, leaving 19 bases between them. The germline V gene has CDR1 SGHTA and CDR2 FQGTGA. CDR3 length equals 17 residues. The CDR3 region has the DNA TGTGCCAGCAGTTCCACCGGGCCGCTGAAATCTGGAAACACCATATATTTT. Protein: CASSSTGPLKSGNTIYF. The variable domain in full, completed from reference TRBV7-3 and TRBJ1-3, reads GAGVSQTPSNKVTEKGKYVELRCDPISGHTALYWYRQSLGQGPEFLIYFQGTGAADDSGLPNDRFFAVRPEGSVSTLKIQRTERGDSAVYLCASSSTGPLKSGNTIYFGEGSWLTVV.

V gene TRBV6-5 combines with J gene TRBJ1-1; 7 nucleotides agree with TRBD1. Germline assignment: CDR1 MNHEY and CDR2 SVGAGI. With V trimmed by 2 bases and J by 1 base, 4 bases remained unmatched. The CDR3 covers 15 residues. The CDR3 is CASSYGTETNTEAFF. The CDR3 DNA is TGTGCCAGCAGTTACGGGACAGAGACGAACACTGAAGCTTTCTTT.

The chain employs TRBV11-2 and TRBJ1-5; 11 bases are a match to TRBD1. The V gene's germline CDR1 is SGHAT and CDR2 FQNNGV. Trimming removed 4 bases from V and 4 bases from J; junction bases left unmatched: 9. CDR3 size: 17 residues. The CDR3 region has the DNA TGTGCCAGCAGCTATGGGACAGGGGGTCTACTAAATCAGCCCCAGCATTTT. Protein product: CASSYGTGGLLNQPQHF.

This rearrangement joins TRBV28 to TRBJ1-5; TRBD1 might be the D (5 bases). V lost 7 bases and J 5 bases, leaving 18 bases between the germline ends. This CDR3 has 15 amino acids. In germline, CDR1 is MDHEN, CDR2 SYDVKM. DNA for the CDR3: TGTGCCAGCACCACGGTCGGGCAGGGACATCAGCCCCAGCATTTT. It translates to CASTTVGQGHQPQHF.

The CDR3 DNA sequence: TGTGCCAGCAGCCAAGGACCTAATGAAAAACTGTTTTTT. Protein sequence: CASSQGPNEKLFF. The rearrangement links TRBV3-1 (or the pseudogene TRBV3-2) to TRBJ1-4; D is undetermined. The V and J ends lost 1 base and 3 bases respectively, with 3 bases between them. The CDR3 sequence is 13 residues long. Germline values: CDR1 LGHDT, CDR2 YNNKEL (reference sequence).

Remarks on this clone: This CDR3 is also generated by other DNA sequences in the sample. The DNA for the CDR3 is TGTGCCAGCAGTGATGGCAGCACAGATACGCAGTATTTT. Its translation: CASSDGSTDTQYF. The rearrangement joins TRBV6-4 to TRBJ2-3, with unresolved D. The CDR3 is 13 residues long. The germline V and J ends were trimmed by 3 bases and 0 bases, with 4 bases remaining between them. Germline V gene sequence: CDR1 MRHNA, CDR2 SNTAGT.

This chain links TRBV10-3 with TRBJ2-6; D might be TRBD2 (5 bases). Trimming removed 10 bases at V and 4 bases at J, with 17 bases between. The CDR3 extends over 15 amino acids. Per germline, CDR1 ENHRY and CDR2 SYGVKD. CDR3: CATGLIGAGANVLTF. CDR3 bases: TGTGCCACCGGACTTATAGGCGCCGGGGCCAACGTCCTGACTTTC.

The V gene is TRBV5-4, the J gene TRBJ2-3; D remains unclear. The V end was cut by 3 bases, the J end by 2 bases, with 4 bases between. The CDR3 is 12 amino acids. Germline assignment: CDR1 SGHNT and CDR2 YYREEE (reference sequence). The CDR3 DNA follows: TGTGCCAGCAGCTCCCTCACAGATACGCAGTATTTT. Protein: CASSSLTDTQYF. Full variable domain (rest looked up from reference TRBV5-4 and TRBJ2-3): ETGVTQSPTHLIKTRGQQVTLRCSSQSGHNTVSWYQQALGQGPQFIFQYYREEENGRGNFPPRFSGLQFPNYSSELNVNALELDDSALYLCASSSLTDTQYFGPGTRLTVL.

The chain carries TRBV11-3 and TRBJ2-2, with a weak D call TRBD2 (6 bases). Trimming pared 5 bases from V and 3 bases from J, leaving 7 bases between. This CDR3 is built from 13 residues. From germline, CDR1 is SGHNT and CDR2 YENEEA. CDR3 protein: CASSGRYTGELFF. CDR3 bases: TGTGCCAGCAGCGGGAGGTACACCGGGGAGCTGTTTTTT.

CDR3: CSVTGQGLLNEQFF. The DNA of the CDR3 is TGCAGCGTAACCGGACAGGGCCTATTGAATGAGCAGTTCTTC. The chain is built from TRBV29-1 and TRBJ2-1; 8 bases fit TRBD1. V gave up 6 bases and J gave up 7 bases; unmatched junction bases: 11. Germline V gene sequence: CDR1 SQVTM, CDR2 ANQGSEA. This CDR3 spans 14 amino acids.

A single count supports this clone. The gene calls are TRBV9 and TRBJ2-5; TRBD2 matches at 10 bases. The CDR3 spans 16 residues. Germline V gives CDR1 SGDLS, CDR2 YYNGEE. Germline trimming cut 4 bases from V and 1 base from J; bases unmatched to any gene: 7. CDR3 DNA: TGTGCCAGCAGCCCCGGACTAGCGGAGATCCAAGAGACCCAGTACTTC. Translated: CASSPGLAEIQETQYF.

CDR3 sequence (DNA): TGTGCCAGCAGTCCAGGGACTAGCGGGAAAAATGAGCAGTTCTTC. Translated, it gives CASSPGTSGKNEQFF. This chain links TRBV6-5 with TRBJ2-1; 13 bases align to TRBD2. CDR3 length equals 15 residues. Germline V gene lookup returns CDR1 MNHEY and CDR2 SVGAGI. The ends lost 5 bases at V and 7 bases at J; junction bases unmatched: 5.

V and J are TRBV30 and TRBJ2-1, with D unclear. The V end was cut by 1 base, the J end by 5 bases, with 3 bases between. CDR1 and CDR2 from the germline V gene are GTSNPN and SVGIG (reference sequence). The CDR3 is 11 amino acids. The chain's CDR3 is CAWSGDNEQFF. The CDR3 nucleotides read TGTGCCTGGAGTGGGGACAATGAGCAGTTCTTC.

This chain joins TRBV12-3 or TRBV12-4 and TRBJ2-2; D is undetermined. This CDR3 is 12 amino acids long. V lost 10 bases and J lost 3, with 9 bases in between. The CDR3 loop reads CATLLYTGELFF. The CDR3 bases are TGTGCCACCCTTCTTTACACCGGGGAGCTGTTTTTT.

This chain links TRBV27 with TRBJ2-7; D possibly corresponds to TRBD2 (6 bases). V was shortened by 3 bases and J by 2 bases, with 17 bases between the two germline ends. CDR3 length: 16 amino acids. CDR1 and CDR2 from the germline V gene are MNHEY and SMNVEV (reference sequence). The CDR3 DNA sequence: TGTGCCAGCAGTTTCTCCGGCGGCGAGCGGGCCTACGAGCAGTACTTC. This encodes CASSFSGGERAYEQYF.

This clone appeared a single time. J is TRBJ2-2 and V is TRBV27; 8 bases align to TRBD1. The germline CDR1 and CDR2 sequences are MNHEY and SMNVEV (reference sequence). The CDR3 covers 16 residues. J gave up 4 bases and V 5 bases, and 9 bases lay outside the gene matches. This CDR3 reads CASSTRMTGATGELFF. The CDR3 DNA is TGTGCCAGCAGTACCCGAATGACAGGGGCCACCGGGGAGCTGTTTTTT.

This rearrangement joins TRBV18 to TRBJ1-4; perhaps TRBD1 as D (6 bases). The CDR3 length is 18 residues. Germline CDR1 and CDR2: KGHSH and LQKENI. V lost 0 bases to trimming and J lost 6 bases, with 20 bases between them. The chain's CDR3 is CASSPPNQGVRGYEKLFF. The CDR3 DNA reads TGTGCCAGCTCACCACCTAATCAGGGTGTCAGGGGCTATGAAAAACTGTTTTTT.